This T cell receptor beta chain stems from a study of PD-L1 blockade in urothelial cancer. Time point indicated: pretreatment peripheral blood. The CDR3 loop spans 14 amino acids. The germline V gene has CDR1 MNHNS and CDR2 SASEGT. V lost 10 bases, J lost 4 bases, and 9 bases stayed unmatched. The data were produced by immunoSEQ multiplex PCR, yet TCRdb's version contains in-frame clones alone and is incomplete. The sample consists of roughly 45,000 clones, approximately 80% of them appearing once. The source of this sequence is a man aged 55-75 years with urothelial cancer. The chain joins TRBV6-1 to TRBJ2-3, with 9 bases aligning to TRBD1. Sequencing was performed on PBMCs, taken around atezolizumab (anti-PD-L1) treatment. The CDR3 DNA is TGTGCCACTACCCGGGACAGGGTTCCAGATACGCAGTATTTT. It specifies CATTRDRVPDTQYF.